The 21 T cell receptor beta chains below come from one sample, sequenced in a study of high-grade serous ovarian cancer treatment subgroups. Tumor samples were obtained before definitive surgery or chemotherapy. Repertoires were generated with immunoSEQ multiplex PCR, while TCRdb's copy carries only in-frame clones and drops some. In the table there are roughly 8,700 clones, around 72% of which are singletons. The sequencing input was tumor tissue. These receptors all come from a human donor with high-grade serous ovarian cancer.

There are a few counts of this clone. The chain uses TRBV5-1 and TRBJ1-1, with a tentative D call TRBD1 (5 bases). Trimming shortened V by 2 bases and J by 4 bases, and 12 bases separated the two germline ends. This CDR3 is 14 amino acids long. Germline V gene lookup returns CDR1 SGHRS and CDR2 YFSETQ. The CDR3 spells CASSFSAGLTEAFF. CDR3 DNA: TGCGCCAGCAGCTTCTCCGCAGGGCTCACTGAAGCTTTCTTT.

The sample holds a few counts of this clone. V and J are TRBV19 and TRBJ2-1; D could derive from TRBD1 or TRBD2 (5 bases each). The germline CDR1 and CDR2 sequences are LNHDA and SQIVND (reference sequence). The V end lost 10 bases, the J end lost 9 bases, and 19 bases lay between the germline ends. This CDR3 is built from 13 residues. CDR3 nucleotide sequence: TGTGCCACTAGAGGGGTTACGATCTGTGAGCAGTTCTTC. It translates to CATRGVTICEQFF.

The rearrangement links TRBV11-2 to TRBJ2-7; 11 bases are a match to TRBD2. V gave up 5 bases and J gave up 0 bases; unmatched junction bases: 9. Germline-derived CDR1 and CDR2 are SGHAT and FQNNGV. The CDR3 has 17 residues. The CDR3 nucleotides are TGTGCCAGCAGCCGAACTGTTACTAGCGGGAGCTCCTACGAGCAGTACTTC. Translated: CASSRTVTSGSSYEQYF.

This chain connects TRBV19 to TRBJ2-3; perhaps TRBD2 as D (5 bases). This CDR3 region has 14 residues. Germline-derived CDR1 and CDR2 are LNHDA and SQIVND (reference sequence). The germline V and J ends were trimmed by 3 bases and 7 bases, with 14 bases remaining between them. The CDR3 DNA sequence: TGTGCCAGTAGTATTATGGTAGCGCCTAATACGCAGTATTTT. This translates into CASSIMVAPNTQYF.

This clone is termed medium-sized. The gene calls are TRBV25-1 and TRBJ2-7, with D possibly being TRBD2 (5 bases). V gave up 2 bases and J gave up 11 bases, with 13 bases separating them. CDR3 length: 12 residues. Germline assignment: CDR1 MGHDK and CDR2 SYGVNS. CDR3 protein: CASSEGRQEEYF. The DNA of the CDR3 is TGTGCCAGCAGTGAAGGCCGGCAGGAGGAGTACTTC.

Comment on this clone: This CDR3 is missing its conserved last phenylalanine or tryptophan, likely due to a read error. The chain has TRBV7-9 and TRBJ1-5; D remains unclear. The CDR3 runs to 14 residues. Germline values: CDR1 SEHNR, CDR2 FQNEAQ (reference sequence). V dropped 5 bases and J dropped 1 base, with 9 bases sitting between them. The DNA for the CDR3 is TGTGCCAGCAGCAAGGACGGGAGCAATCAGCCCCAGCATCTT. It is translated as CASSKDGSNQPQHL.

The V call is TRBV11-2, the J call TRBJ2-3, with 7 bases identical to TRBD2. Germline values: CDR1 SGHAT, CDR2 FQNNGV. The ends lost 3 bases at V and 1 base at J; junction bases unmatched: 4. This CDR3 region has 15 residues. The CDR3 reads CASSLLGGGTDTQYF. The CDR3 DNA reads TGTGCCAGCAGCTTGCTGGGGGGGGGCACAGATACGCAGTATTTT.

The V and J genes are TRBV11-2 and TRBJ2-1; maybe TRBD2 (6 bases). V lost 6 bases to trimming and J lost 8 bases, with 11 bases between them. The CDR3 has 12 residues. Per the germline V gene, CDR1 is SGHAT and CDR2 is FQNNGV. CDR3 in DNA: TGTGCCAGCAGTTCGGGGAGGCATGAGCAGTTCTTC. Amino acid sequence: CASSSGRHEQFF. The full variable domain, in which reference TRBV11-2 and TRBJ2-1 provide the parts outside the CDR3, is EAGVAQSPRYKIIEKRQSVAFWCNPISGHATLYWYQQILGQGPKLLIQFQNNGVVDDSQLPKDRFSAERLKGVDSTLKIQPAKLEDSAVYLCASSSGRHEQFFGPGTRLTVL.

Turning to this clone: The sample carries other DNA sequences with the same CDR3. The V gene is TRBV19, the J gene TRBJ2-7, with 9 bases that match TRBD2. J was trimmed by 2 bases and V by 2 bases; bases with no gene match: 7. This CDR3 is built from 16 residues. CDR1 is LNHDA and CDR2 is SQIVND in the germline V gene (reference sequence). CDR3 nucleotides: TGTGCCAGTAGTATATCGGCTAGCGGGGTTGCCTACGAGCAGTACTTC. The encoded protein is CASSISASGVAYEQYF. The full variable domain, rest sourced from reference TRBV19 and TRBJ2-7, is DGGITQSPKYLFRKEGQNVTLSCEQNLNHDAMYWYRQDPGQGLRLIYYSQIVNDFQKGDIAEGYSVSREKKESFPLTVTSAQKNPTAFYLCASSISASGVAYEQYFGPGTRLTVT.

This chain uses TRBV28 with TRBJ1-2, with D tentatively TRBD1 (5 bases). Trimming removed 5 bases from V and 5 bases from J, with 9 bases in between. From germline, CDR1 is MDHEN and CDR2 SYDVKM. The CDR3 contains 12 residues. CDR3: CASSPRQYGYTF. DNA for the CDR3: TGTGCCAGCAGTCCTCGACAGTATGGCTACACCTTC.

The sample holds a few counts of this clone. The chain carries TRBV2 and TRBJ2-7; tentative D call: TRBD1 (6 bases). Trimming pared 2 bases from V and 7 bases from J, leaving 12 bases between. Germline-derived CDR1 and CDR2 are SNHLY and FYNNEI. This CDR3 has 13 amino acids. CDR3 in amino acids: CASSEWGLVEQYF. CDR3 DNA: TGTGCCAGCAGTGAATGGGGGCTTGTTGAGCAGTACTTC.

The CDR3 here is CASSEVLERETQYF. CDR3 sequence (DNA): TGTGCCAGCAGTGAAGTTTTAGAGAGGGAGACCCAGTACTTC. This chain links TRBV6-1 with TRBJ2-5; D uncertain. CDR1 is MNHNS and CDR2 is SASEGT in the germline V gene. Trimming took off 1 base at V and 5 bases at J, with 11 bases between the two ends. CDR3 length: 14 amino acids.

The rearrangement joins TRBV29-1 to TRBJ2-5; 10 nucleotides match TRBD1. CDR1 is SQVTM, CDR2 ANQGSEA, per germline. The V and J ends lost 6 bases and 4 bases, in that order; junction bases with no gene match: 2. This CDR3 comprises 12 residues. The CDR3 bases are TGCAGCGTGGGACAGGGGACAGAGACCCAGTACTTC. Its protein is CSVGQGTETQYF.

This chain links TRBV6-5 with TRBJ1-1, with TRBD1 matching over 8 bases. V lost 6 bases, J lost 5 bases, and 5 bases stayed unmatched. Per germline, CDR1 MNHEY and CDR2 SVGAGI. The CDR3 consists of 13 residues. CDR3 DNA sequence: TGTGCCAGCAGGACAGGGGTTGGAACTGAAGCTTTCTTT. Protein: CASRTGVGTEAFF.

Remarks on this clone: The same CDR3 can be traced to other DNA sequences in this sample. The gene calls are TRBV7-3 and TRBJ1-1; 9 positions agree with TRBD1. This CDR3 has 17 amino acids. Per germline, CDR1 SGHTA and CDR2 FQGTGA. J gave up 5 bases and V 5 bases, and 15 bases lay outside the gene matches. The CDR3 spells CASSPYRGTGIRTEAFF. Here the CDR3 DNA reads TGTGCCAGCAGCCCCTATCGGGGGACAGGGATAAGGACTGAAGCTTTCTTT.

This clone was seen only once. The V call is TRBV28, the J call TRBJ2-6, with TRBD2 identical over 7 bases. The length of the CDR3 is 16 residues. Germline values: CDR1 MDHEN, CDR2 SYDVKM. V trimming: 9 bases; J trimming: 4 bases; junction bases outside the gene matches: 12. The DNA for the CDR3 is TGTGCCAGTAAAAATGGGGGGGTCTCCGGGGCCAACGTCCTGACTTTC. It translates to CASKNGGVSGANVLTF.

The genes are TRBV6-5 and TRBJ1-3; possible D gene TRBD1, 5 bases. Trimming pared 0 bases from V and 4 bases from J, leaving 7 bases between. The CDR3 has 14 residues. Germline CDR1 MNHEY, CDR2 SVGAGI. The CDR3 region is CASSYSGAGNTIYF. The CDR3 DNA reads TGTGCCAGCAGTTACTCAGGGGCAGGAAACACCATATATTTT.

The V gene is TRBV28, the J gene TRBJ2-3, with no clear D. Trimming cost V 8 bases and J 0 bases, with 6 bases left between them. This CDR3 comprises 12 residues. Looked up from germline, CDR1 is MDHEN and CDR2 is SYDVKM. The CDR3 DNA reads as TGTGCCAGCGACTCGAGCACAGATACGCAGTATTTT. Translating it yields CASDSSTDTQYF.

This clone was observed a handful of times. The genes are TRBV27 and TRBJ1-6; TRBD1 might be the D (5 bases). With 5 bases removed from V and 8 bases from J, the gap between germline ends came to 19 bases. The CDR3 spans 16 residues. Germline loops: CDR1 MNHEY, CDR2 SMNVEV (reference sequence). CDR3 region: CASSPEIGGVHSPLHF. CDR3 nucleotides: TGTGCCAGCAGTCCCGAAATTGGGGGGGTGCATTCACCCCTCCACTTT.

This chain connects TRBV10-3 to TRBJ1-6; 9 bases match TRBD1. This CDR3 has 14 amino acids. Per germline, CDR1 ENHRY and CDR2 SYGVKD. The V and J ends lost 6 bases and 8 bases, in that order; junction bases with no gene match: 5. This CDR3 reads CAIRPGTGHSPLHF. Here the CDR3 DNA reads TGTGCCATCAGACCCGGGACAGGGCATTCACCCCTCCACTTT.

The V and J genes are TRBV5-5 and TRBJ1-5; possibly TRBD1 for D (5 bases). V was trimmed by 4 bases and J by 8 bases, leaving 16 bases between them. This CDR3 region has 14 residues. From germline, CDR1 is SGHKS and CDR2 YYEKEE (reference sequence). Here the CDR3 reads CASSPWGPQEPQHF. The DNA for the CDR3 is TGTGCCAGCAGCCCGTGGGGTCCACAGGAGCCCCAGCATTTT.